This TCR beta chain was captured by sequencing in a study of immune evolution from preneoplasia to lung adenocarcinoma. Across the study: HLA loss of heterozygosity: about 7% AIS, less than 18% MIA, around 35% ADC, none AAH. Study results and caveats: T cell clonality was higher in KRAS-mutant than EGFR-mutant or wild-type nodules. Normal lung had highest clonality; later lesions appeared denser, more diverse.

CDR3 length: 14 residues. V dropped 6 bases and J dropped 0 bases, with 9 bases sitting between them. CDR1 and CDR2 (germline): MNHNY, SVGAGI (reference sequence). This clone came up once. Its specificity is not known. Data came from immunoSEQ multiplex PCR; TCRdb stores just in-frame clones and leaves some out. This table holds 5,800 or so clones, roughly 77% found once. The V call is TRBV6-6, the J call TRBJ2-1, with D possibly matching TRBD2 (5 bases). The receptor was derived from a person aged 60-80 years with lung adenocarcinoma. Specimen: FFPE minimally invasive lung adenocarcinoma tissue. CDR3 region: CASSPGDSYNEQFF. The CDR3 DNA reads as TGTGCCAGCAGCCCCGGGGACTCCTACAATGAGCAGTTCTTC.